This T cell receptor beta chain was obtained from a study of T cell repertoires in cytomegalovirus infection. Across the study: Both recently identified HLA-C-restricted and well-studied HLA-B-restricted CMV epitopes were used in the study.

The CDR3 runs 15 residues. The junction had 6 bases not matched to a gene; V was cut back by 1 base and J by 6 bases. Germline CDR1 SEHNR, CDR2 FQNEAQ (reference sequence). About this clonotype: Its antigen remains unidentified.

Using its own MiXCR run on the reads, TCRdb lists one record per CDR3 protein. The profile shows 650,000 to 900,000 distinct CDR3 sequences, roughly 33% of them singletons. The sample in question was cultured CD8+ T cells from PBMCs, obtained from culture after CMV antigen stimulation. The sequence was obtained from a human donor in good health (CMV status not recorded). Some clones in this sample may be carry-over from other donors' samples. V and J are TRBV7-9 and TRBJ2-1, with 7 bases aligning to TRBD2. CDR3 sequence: CASSLGASGANEQFF. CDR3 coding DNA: TGTGCCAGCAGCTTAGGGGCTAGCGGCGCCAATGAGCAGTTCTTC. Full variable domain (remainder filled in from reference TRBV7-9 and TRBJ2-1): DTGVSQNPRHKITKRGQNVTFRCDPISEHNRLYWYRQTLGQGPEFLTYFQNEAQLEKSRLLSDRFSAERPKGSFSTLEIQRTEQGDSAMYLCASSLGASGANEQFFGPGTRLTVL.